The 32 T cell receptor beta chains in this list originate from one sample, sequenced in a study of blood T cell repertoires in COVID-19. Only in-frame clones appear in the TCRdb table, and some are missing; sequencing was by immunoSEQ multiplex PCR. The repertoire holds approximately 190,000 clones, with just under 85% as singletons. The sequenced material came from peripheral blood. The receptors shown here come from a human donor with acute or convalescent COVID-19. The donor label of this sample is uncertain.

The rearrangement uses TRBV11-2 and TRBJ2-1; the D gene is possibly TRBD2 (6 bases). The length of the CDR3 is 13 residues. V lost 4 bases and J 8 bases, leaving 12 bases between the germline ends. Germline loops: CDR1 SGHAT, CDR2 FQNNGV. This CDR3 reads CASSSYWGDEQFF. For the CDR3, the DNA is TGTGCCAGCAGCTCCTACTGGGGGGATGAGCAGTTCTTC.

The chain recombines TRBV14 with TRBJ2-1; D may be TRBD2 (5 bases). The germline V gene has CDR1 SGHDN and CDR2 FVKESK. The V end was cut by 2 bases, the J end by 4 bases, with 12 bases between. This CDR3 region has 15 residues. For the CDR3, the DNA is TGTGCCAGCAGCCAACCCAGGACTCTATACAATGAGCAGTTCTTC. Amino acid sequence: CASSQPRTLYNEQFF.

The chain couples TRBV7-2 to TRBJ2-5; D gene uncertain. Trimming took 0 bases from V and 1 from J, leaving 12 bases between them. CDR1 and CDR2 from the germline V gene are SGHTA and FQGNSA. This CDR3 is 16 amino acids long. The CDR3 DNA reads TGTGCCAGCAGCTTAGCGCTCGGTAGCACCCAAGAGACCCAGTACTTC. This codes for CASSLALGSTQETQYF.

The chain uses TRBV6-5 and TRBJ1-1, with a possible D match to TRBD1 (5 bases). Germline V gene data show CDR1 as MNHEY and CDR2 as SVGAGI. V was trimmed by 0 bases and J by 7 bases, leaving 15 bases between them. The CDR3 length is 15 residues. The CDR3 nucleotides are TGTGCCAGCAGTTACTCTGGGGGGAGAAACGTTGAAGCTTTCTTT. This encodes CASSYSGGRNVEAFF.

There are a few counts of this clone. This sequence joins TRBV7-2 and TRBJ1-6, with TRBD1 identical over 9 bases. This CDR3 contains 15 residues. With V trimmed by 3 bases and J by 7 bases, 4 bases remained unmatched. Germline CDR1 reads SGHTA; CDR2 reads FQGNSA. CDR3 sequence: CASSLGQGQNSPLHF. DNA for the CDR3: TGTGCCAGCAGCTTGGGACAGGGACAGAATTCACCCCTCCACTTT.

V gene TRBV5-1 combines with J gene TRBJ1-2; a weak D match, TRBD1 (5 bases). The CDR3 has 13 residues. Germline V gene sequence: CDR1 SGHRS, CDR2 YFSETQ. Trimming took off 0 bases at V and 2 bases at J, with 5 bases between the two ends. The CDR3 here is CASSLDRNYGYTF. In DNA form, the CDR3 reads TGCGCCAGCAGCTTGGACAGGAACTATGGCTACACCTTC.

This clone was seen a single time. The chain couples TRBV2 to TRBJ2-7; TRBD2 might be the D (6 bases). Trimming pared 5 bases from V and 7 bases from J, leaving 9 bases between. The CDR3 has 11 residues. Germline CDR1 is SNHLY and CDR2 is FYNNEI. The CDR3: CASSIRGEQYF. The CDR3, as DNA: TGTGCCAGCAGTATTCGGGGGGAGCAGTACTTC.

This clone appeared once. V is TRBV7-9 and J is TRBJ1-1; maybe TRBD1 (6 bases). The CDR3 has 14 residues. The V and J ends lost 2 bases and 4 bases respectively, with 11 bases between them. Germline assignment: CDR1 SEHNR and CDR2 FQNEAQ (reference sequence). This CDR3 reads CASSLLGAGTEAFF. As DNA, the CDR3 is TGTGCCAGCAGCTTACTGGGGGCTGGCACTGAAGCTTTCTTT. The full variable domain, rest sourced from reference TRBV7-9 and TRBJ1-1, is DTGVSQNPRHKITKRGQNVTFRCDPISEHNRLYWYRQTLGQGPEFLTYFQNEAQLEKSRLLSDRFSAERPKGSFSTLEIQRTEQGDSAMYLCASSLLGAGTEAFFGQGTRLTVV.

This sequence joins TRBV5-1 and TRBJ1-3, with D possibly being TRBD1 (6 bases). CDR3 length: 17 residues. Between the trimmed V and J ends, which lost 0 bases and 2 bases, there was a span of 15 bases. Germline CDR1 reads SGHRS; CDR2 reads YFSETQ. In nucleotides, the CDR3 is TGCGCCAGCAGCTTGGAACGGGACACGGGTGCTGGAAACACCATATATTTT. It translates to CASSLERDTGAGNTIYF.

The V call is TRBV3-1 (or the pseudogene TRBV3-2), the J call TRBJ1-4; the D is unclear. Germline assignment: CDR1 LGHDT and CDR2 YNNKEL (reference sequence). There are 14 residues in the CDR3. V gave up 2 bases and J gave up 10 bases, with 14 bases separating them. CDR3 sequence (DNA): TGTGCCAGCAGCCAATTAGTGGTATCCGGAAAACTGTTTTTT. It codes for CASSQLVVSGKLFF.

The CDR3 DNA sequence: TGTGCCAGCAGCACCCGATCCGGGACAGGGTCTGGAAACACCATATATTTT. Residues: CASSTRSGTGSGNTIYF. The V and J genes are TRBV5-4 and TRBJ1-3; 9 bases fit TRBD1. This CDR3 comprises 17 residues. From germline, CDR1 is SGHNT and CDR2 YYREEE (reference sequence). V shed 4 bases, J shed 1 base, and the junction held 9 bases outside the gene matches.

The gene calls are TRBV19 and TRBJ2-2, with TRBD1 matching over 11 bases. J gave up 7 bases and V 6 bases, and 4 bases lay outside the gene matches. The germline CDR1 and CDR2 sequences are LNHDA and SQIVND (reference sequence). The CDR3 runs 14 residues. The CDR3 DNA sequence: TGTGCCAGTAGCGGACAGGGGGCCGGCGGGGAGCTGTTTTTT. Encoded protein: CASSGQGAGGELFF.

The chain carries TRBV25-1 and TRBJ2-1; TRBD2 agrees at 10 bases. This CDR3 region has 18 residues. The trim removed 2 bases at V and 1 base at J, leaving 8 bases unmatched. Germline V gene lookup returns CDR1 MGHDK and CDR2 SYGVNS. CDR3 coding DNA: TGTGCCAGCAGTGAAGGAGGGACTAGCGTTCCATCCTACAATGAGCAGTTCTTC. Protein: CASSEGGTSVPSYNEQFF.

The gene calls are TRBV5-6 and TRBJ2-7; 11 bases map to TRBD2. CDR3 length: 15 amino acids. Losses at the gene ends were 5 bases for V and 6 bases for J; bases not matched to a gene: 10. CDR1 SGHDT and CDR2 YYEEEE come from the germline V gene. This CDR3 is CASRSSGTSGIEQYF. The DNA for the CDR3 is TGTGCCAGCAGATCTTCCGGGACTAGCGGCATCGAGCAGTACTTC.

This clone came up once. The chain uses TRBV3-1 (or the pseudogene TRBV3-2) and TRBJ2-7; the D gene is possibly TRBD2 (5 bases). Germline V gives CDR1 LGHDT, CDR2 YNNKEL (reference sequence). CDR3 size: 15 residues. V gave up 3 bases and J gave up 7 bases, with 19 bases separating them. The CDR3 is CASSHWAGPPGEQYF. CDR3 sequence (DNA): TGTGCCAGCAGCCACTGGGCGGGTCCCCCGGGGGAGCAGTACTTC.

The chain links TRBV9 to TRBJ1-5; D perhaps matches TRBD1 (5 bases). CDR1 and CDR2 (germline): SGDLS, YYNGEE. The CDR3 runs 15 residues. Trimming removed 0 bases from V and 2 bases from J, with 9 bases in between. CDR3: CASSVGGVGNQPQHF. The CDR3 DNA is TGTGCCAGCAGCGTAGGGGGCGTCGGCAATCAGCCCCAGCATTTT.

The CDR3: CASSQDYGVLREQYF. DNA of the CDR3: TGTGCCAGCAGCCAGGACTACGGGGTCTTGCGAGAGCAGTACTTC. This chain connects TRBV7-2 to TRBJ2-7; tentatively, D is TRBD2 (6 bases). Trimming took 5 bases from V and 7 from J, leaving 21 bases between them. The CDR3 is 15 amino acids. Germline lookup yields CDR1 SGHTA and CDR2 FQGNSA.

J is TRBJ2-2 and V is TRBV18; D is possibly TRBD1 (5 bases). This CDR3 is built from 14 residues. V was pared by 6 bases and J by 7 bases, with 15 bases between. CDR1 and CDR2 (germline): KGHSH, LQKENI. This CDR3 reads CASSQEQGVGELFF. CDR3 DNA: TGTGCCAGCTCCCAAGAGCAGGGCGTCGGGGAGCTGTTTTTT.

The V and J genes are TRBV7-6 and TRBJ2-3; 9 bases fit TRBD1. The CDR3 is 16 amino acids. The V gene end was trimmed by 5 bases and the J gene end by 1 base; junction bases not matched to a gene: 7. Germline CDR1 SGHVS, CDR2 FNYEAQ. The CDR3 DNA follows: TGTGCCAGCAGCCGAACAGGGGGCGAGCGCACAGATACGCAGTATTTT. Its translation: CASSRTGGERTDTQYF.

The chain recombines TRBV5-4 with TRBJ2-1; D might be TRBD1 (6 bases). V dropped 0 bases and J dropped 3 bases, with 16 bases sitting between them. CDR3 size: 17 residues. Germline CDR1 is SGHNT and CDR2 is YYREEE (reference sequence). CDR3 in DNA: TGTGCCAGCAGCTTGGACGGGCAGGGGCACAACTACAATGAGCAGTTCTTC. Translation: CASSLDGQGHNYNEQFF. The whole variable domain, remainder taken from reference TRBV5-4 and TRBJ2-1, is ETGVTQSPTHLIKTRGQQVTLRCSSQSGHNTVSWYQQALGQGPQFIFQYYREEENGRGNFPPRFSGLQFPNYSSELNVNALELDDSALYLCASSLDGQGHNYNEQFFGPGTRLTVL.

The chain joins TRBV11-3 to TRBJ2-2; 8 bases are a match to TRBD1. Germline CDR1 reads SGHNT; CDR2 reads YENEEA. The junction had 11 bases not matched to a gene; V was cut back by 5 bases and J by 3 bases. This CDR3 is 17 amino acids long. The DNA of the CDR3 is TGTGCCAGCAGCGCCTTCACAGGGGGGTCGTACACCGGGGAGCTGTTTTTT. Translating gives CASSAFTGGSYTGELFF.

The sample holds many counts of this clone. V and J are TRBV5-1 and TRBJ1-2; no clear D. The CDR3 spans 13 residues. Germline loops: CDR1 SGHRS, CDR2 YFSETQ. The V end lost 2 bases, the J end lost 1 base, and 6 bases lay between the germline ends. CDR3 DNA sequence: TGCGCCAGCAGCTTTCAGGTTAACTATGGCTACACCTTC. It yields the protein CASSFQVNYGYTF.

The CDR3 loop is CASSGERDRGQGYGYTF. In DNA, the CDR3 is TGTGCCAGCAGCGGGGAAAGGGACAGGGGGCAAGGATATGGCTACACCTTC. The chain has TRBV9 and TRBJ1-2; 12 nucleotides align to TRBD1. The trim removed 3 bases at V and 5 bases at J, leaving 11 bases unmatched. Germline V lookup: CDR1 SGDLS, CDR2 YYNGEE. This CDR3 region has 17 residues.

The chain recombines TRBV11-3 with TRBJ2-3; the D gene is possibly TRBD1 (5 bases). Germline CDR1 SGHNT, CDR2 YENEEA. Trimming took 4 bases from V and 0 from J, leaving 17 bases between them. This CDR3 is 17 amino acids long. The CDR3 region has the DNA TGTGCCAGCAGCTCCACACCCGACAGAATCAGCACAGATACGCAGTATTTT. This codes for CASSSTPDRISTDTQYF.

The chain employs TRBV18 and TRBJ1-5; no definite D call. This CDR3 is 12 amino acids long. CDR1 is KGHSH and CDR2 is LQKENI in the germline V gene. V dropped 3 bases and J dropped 9 bases, with 9 bases sitting between them. CDR3 amino acids: CASSPGEGPQHF. CDR3 nucleotides: TGTGCCAGCTCACCGGGAGAAGGGCCCCAGCATTTT. The full variable domain, its missing parts supplied by reference TRBV18 and TRBJ1-5, is NAGVMQNPRHLVRRRGQEARLRCSPMKGHSHVYWYRQLPEEGLKFMVYLQKENIIDESGMPKERFSAEFPKEGPSILRIQQVVRGDSAAYFCASSPGEGPQHFGDGTRLSIL.

This sequence joins TRBV5-4 and TRBJ2-1; D is ambiguous. The germline CDR1 and CDR2 sequences are SGHNT and YYREEE (reference sequence). V lost 3 bases to trimming and J lost 8 bases, with 6 bases between them. The CDR3 extends over 11 amino acids. For the CDR3, the DNA is TGTGCCAGCAGCTCAGTCCATGAGCAGTTCTTC. Its protein is CASSSVHEQFF.

This sequence joins TRBV5-1 and TRBJ2-1, with 9 nucleotides matching TRBD2. This CDR3 is built from 16 residues. Germline CDR1 reads SGHRS; CDR2 reads YFSETQ. Trimming took 4 bases from V and 6 from J; bases not matched to a gene: 11. The CDR3 region is CASSPRSSGMSNEQFF. The CDR3 region has the DNA TGCGCCAGCAGCCCACGATCTAGCGGGATGAGCAATGAGCAGTTCTTC. Full variable domain (remainder filled in from reference TRBV5-1 and TRBJ2-1): KAGVTQTPRYLIKTRGQQVTLSCSPISGHRSVSWYQQTPGQGLQFLFEYFSETQRNKGNFPGRFSGRQFSNSRSEMNVSTLELGDSALYLCASSPRSSGMSNEQFFGPGTRLTVL.

The chain employs TRBV5-1 and TRBJ2-7; the D gene is possibly TRBD2 (6 bases). Per germline, CDR1 SGHRS and CDR2 YFSETQ. This CDR3 has 15 residues. Trimming took off 4 bases at V and 0 bases at J, with 14 bases between the two ends. CDR3 coding DNA: TGCGCCAGCAGCCCCGGGGGAATAAACTCCTACGAGCAGTACTTC. It codes for CASSPGGINSYEQYF.

In its sample, this clone was seen a few times. This sequence joins TRBV25-1 and TRBJ2-5; D perhaps matches TRBD1 (7 bases). V was pared by 4 bases and J by 5 bases, with 14 bases between. In germline, CDR1 is MGHDK, CDR2 SYGVNS. The CDR3 consists of 14 residues. CDR3 nucleotide sequence: TGTGCCAGCAGTGCCTCGACAGGGAGGGAGACCCAGTACTTC. It translates to CASSASTGRETQYF.

The chain couples TRBV28 to TRBJ1-4; the D gene is possibly TRBD1 (6 bases). The V gene's germline CDR1 is MDHEN and CDR2 SYDVKM. Trimming shortened V by 5 bases and J by 8 bases, and 15 bases separated the two germline ends. The CDR3 covers 14 residues. The CDR3 loop is CASSPPNRVEKLFF. CDR3 bases: TGTGCCAGCAGTCCCCCAAACAGGGTCGAAAAACTGTTTTTT.

Only one count was recorded for this clone. The J gene is TRBJ1-3, the V gene TRBV5-6, with a possible D match to TRBD1 (6 bases). This CDR3 comprises 15 residues. The germline gives CDR1 SGHDT, CDR2 YYEEEE. Between the trimmed V and J ends, which lost 4 bases and 4 bases, there was a span of 15 bases. Here the CDR3 reads CASSLVGASGNTIYF. In nucleotides, the CDR3 is TGTGCCAGCAGCCTGGTGGGGGCATCCGGAAACACCATATATTTT.

The rearrangement joins TRBV11-3 to TRBJ1-4; 7 bases are a match to TRBD1. Germline V CDR1 and CDR2: SGHNT, YENEEA. V was pared by 5 bases and J by 4 bases, with 7 bases of the junction left unmatched. The CDR3 is made up of 15 amino acids. CDR3 sequence: CASSPAGTVNEKLFF. CDR3 DNA sequence: TGTGCCAGCAGCCCCGCCGGGACAGTTAATGAAAAACTGTTTTTT.